Shown below are 18 T cell receptor beta chains from a single sample sequenced in a study of identical twins. TCRdb processed the 5' RACE reads anew with MiXCR; each CDR3 protein has one entry. The sample has about 430,000 distinct CDR3 sequences; 15% to 20% are singletons. Sequenced input: naive T cells sorted from blood. The receptors shown here come from a man aged 50 to 59 in good health.

This clonotype appeared a single time. The V call is TRBV12-3 or TRBV12-4, the J call TRBJ2-2, with TRBD2 matching 11 bases. CDR3 length: 17 residues. V was clipped by 2 bases and J by 2 bases; unmatched bases: 4. CDR3 DNA sequence: TGTGCCAGCAGTTTATTCCTAGCGGGAGGTAACACCGGGGAGCTGTTTTTT. It codes for CASSLFLAGGNTGELFF.

The CDR3 DNA reads as TGTGCCATCAGTGAGTCCGATGGACTAGCGTTCAATGAGCAGTTCTTC. Translation: CAISESDGLAFNEQFF. J is TRBJ2-1 and V is TRBV10-3, with 9 bases identical to TRBD2. The CDR3 has 16 amino acids. CDR1 is ENHRY, CDR2 SYGVKD, per germline. V dropped 0 bases and J dropped 6; count of bases not matched to a gene: 6.

This clonotype came up many times. The rearrangement uses TRBV10-3 and TRBJ2-1; TRBD2 aligns across 11 bases. V dropped 6 bases and J dropped 12; count of bases not matched to a gene: 1. CDR1 is ENHRY and CDR2 is SYGVKD in the germline V gene. This CDR3 spans 11 amino acids. CDR3 nucleotide sequence: TGTGCCATCAGAACTAGCGGGGGGCAGTTCTTC. Residues: CAIRTSGGQFF.

There are a few counts of this clonotype. This sequence joins TRBV7-2 and TRBJ2-3; tentatively, D is TRBD2 (5 bases). Trimming stripped 3 bases from V and 5 bases from J, with 9 bases between. This CDR3 has 13 residues. From germline, CDR1 is SGHTA and CDR2 FQGNSA. The CDR3 DNA reads TGTGCCAGCAGCTTTGTCCGGGGAGATACGCAGTATTTT. Protein: CASSFVRGDTQYF.

The V gene is TRBV5-1, the J gene TRBJ1-4, with D unresolved. Per germline, CDR1 SGHRS and CDR2 YFSETQ. CDR3 length: 14 amino acids. Trimming stripped 0 bases from V and 4 bases from J, with 7 bases between. The CDR3 DNA reads TGCGCCAGCAGCTTGGCGGGCCTTAATGAAAAACTGTTTTTT. As protein: CASSLAGLNEKLFF.

This rearrangement joins TRBV29-1 to TRBJ2-7; TRBD2 is a possible D gene (6 bases). Trimming removed 3 bases from V and 2 bases from J, with 8 bases in between. CDR1 is SQVTM and CDR2 is ANQGSEA in the germline V gene. The CDR3 contains 12 residues. CDR3 sequence: CSVEGGPYEQYF. CDR3 DNA: TGCAGCGTTGAGGGGGGACCCTACGAGCAGTACTTC.

The table lists this clonotype with many counts. The rearrangement links TRBV7-2 to TRBJ2-5, with a possible D match to TRBD2 (5 bases). V shed 0 bases and J shed 6 bases, with 11 bases lying between them. Looked up from germline, CDR1 is SGHTA and CDR2 is FQGNSA. The CDR3 totals 14 residues. The CDR3 DNA is TGTGCCAGCAGCTTAGCGGGAGCGGCGAAGACCCAGTACTTC. Translated, it gives CASSLAGAAKTQYF.

This clonotype was recorded many times. The rearrangement links TRBV5-1 to TRBJ2-3; 8 nucleotides align to TRBD2. With 0 bases clipped from V and 2 bases from J, the junction kept 17 bases outside the gene matches. This CDR3 is 20 amino acids long. CDR1 SGHRS and CDR2 YFSETQ come from the germline V gene. The CDR3 DNA reads as TGCGCCAGCAGCTTGGCCCCGGGGCAGGTTAGACTAGCGCCCACAGATACGCAGTATTTT. This sequence encodes CASSLAPGQVRLAPTDTQYF.

This clonotype has a count of ten or more. This sequence joins TRBV4-1 and TRBJ2-1; no definite D call. Germline V gene data show CDR1 as MGHRA and CDR2 as YSYEKL. The CDR3 runs 14 residues. V shed 1 base and J shed 6 bases, with 10 bases lying between them. The DNA of the CDR3 is TGCGCCAGCAGCCAAGTAGGTGAGACCAATGAGCAGTTCTTC. Its protein product is CASSQVGETNEQFF.

This chain uses TRBV10-2 with TRBJ2-5; D may be TRBD1 (5 bases). In germline, CDR1 is WSHSY, CDR2 SAAADI. The CDR3 runs to 15 residues. Trimming left V 6 bases short and J 2 bases short, with 16 bases between. The CDR3 reads CASRDDKGYQETQYF. The DNA for the CDR3 is TGCGCCAGCAGGGATGACAAGGGGTATCAAGAGACCCAGTACTTC.

The chain employs TRBV19 and TRBJ2-1; 12 nucleotides agree with TRBD2. The germline CDR1 and CDR2 sequences are LNHDA and SQIVND (reference sequence). J lost 6 bases, V lost 6 bases, and 12 bases had no gene match. The CDR3 is 17 amino acids. CDR3 region: CASRPTSGGPYSNEQFF. The DNA for the CDR3 is TGTGCCAGTAGGCCGACTAGCGGGGGCCCTTACTCCAATGAGCAGTTCTTC.

In its sample, this clonotype was seen a few times. V and J are TRBV12-3 or TRBV12-4 and TRBJ2-3; D call uncertain. V was cut by 2 bases and J by 7 bases, with 13 bases left in between. The CDR3 has 14 amino acids. CDR3 residues: CASSLRSKGNTQYF. CDR3 DNA: TGTGCCAGCAGTTTAAGGTCCAAGGGAAATACGCAGTATTTT.

The chain has TRBV28 and TRBJ2-1; possibly TRBD2 for D (5 bases). There are 15 residues in the CDR3. Trimming pared 5 bases from V and 0 bases from J, leaving 11 bases between. In germline, CDR1 is MDHEN, CDR2 SYDVKM. CDR3 in amino acids: CASSDGRDSYNEQFF. CDR3 bases: TGTGCCAGCAGTGACGGACGGGACTCCTACAATGAGCAGTTCTTC. Full variable domain (missing parts from reference TRBV28 and TRBJ2-1): DVKVTQSSRYLVKRTGEKVFLECVQDMDHENMFWYRQDPGLGLRLIYFSYDVKMKEKGDIPEGYSVSREKKERFSLILESASTNQTSMYLCASSDGRDSYNEQFFGPGTRLTVL.

The chain joins TRBV20-1 to TRBJ1-1; a possible D gene is TRBD1 (5 bases). The germline V and J ends were trimmed by 1 base and 5 bases, with 20 bases remaining between them. Germline V lookup: CDR1 DFQATT, CDR2 SNEGSKA (reference sequence). This CDR3 contains 16 residues. Here the CDR3 reads CSARVWGDPKGTEAFF. The DNA for the CDR3 is TGCAGTGCTAGAGTCTGGGGGGACCCAAAAGGGACTGAAGCTTTCTTT.

This clonotype was counted at least ten times. The rearrangement uses TRBV12-3 or TRBV12-4 and TRBJ2-1; TRBD2 matches 14 bases. V lost 4 bases and J lost 8; bases outside the gene matches: 7. The CDR3 is made up of 16 amino acids. The CDR3 loop reads CASSSSTSGGADEQFF. Written as DNA, the CDR3 is TGTGCCAGCAGTTCCTCGACTAGCGGGGGGGCGGATGAGCAGTTCTTC.

This clonotype was seen at least ten times. V is TRBV5-1 and J is TRBJ2-7; TRBD1 agrees at 7 bases. Per germline, CDR1 SGHRS and CDR2 YFSETQ. The CDR3 is 14 amino acids. The J segment lost 2 bases and the V segment lost 4 bases, leaving 6 bases of the junction unmatched. The CDR3 loop reads CASSSRDRAYEQYF. The CDR3 bases are TGCGCCAGCAGCAGCCGGGACAGAGCCTACGAGCAGTACTTC.

This clonotype is a singleton in its sample. The chain carries TRBV10-3 and TRBJ2-2; perhaps TRBD2 as D (7 bases). V was cut by 8 bases and J by 4 bases, with 17 bases left in between. The CDR3 consists of 15 residues. Germline V gene sequence: CDR1 ENHRY, CDR2 SYGVKD. CDR3 sequence: CAIGPGGRATGELFF. Written as DNA, the CDR3 is TGTGCCATCGGGCCGGGGGGCAGAGCCACCGGGGAGCTGTTTTTT.

The gene calls are TRBV12-3 or TRBV12-4 and TRBJ2-7; D perhaps matches TRBD1 (6 bases). Trimming took 8 bases from V and 7 from J, leaving 12 bases between them. The CDR3 is 11 amino acids. The CDR3 protein is CASPNREEQYF. CDR3 sequence (DNA): TGTGCCAGCCCGAACAGGGAGGAGCAGTACTTC.